The clone carrying this T cell receptor (beta chain) ranks as medium-sized. Antigen: not known. This specimen comes from a study of T-cell reconstitution after alpha-beta-depleted transplantation in children. The germline V gene encodes CDR1 SQVTM and CDR2 ANQGSEA. V was trimmed by 6 bases and J by 2 bases, leaving 14 bases between them. The CDR3 extends over 13 amino acids. Preparing the TCRbeta library involved the use of unique molecular identifiers. TCRdb re-analysed the PCR reads in MiXCR, keeping a single row per CDR3 protein. The sample has under 7,000 distinct CDR3 sequences; around 15% are singletons. Study conclusions and caveats: Expanded graft clones numbering several hundred reportedly gave rise to alpha-beta T cells about two months after transplant.

This receptor was obtained from a boy between 5 and 17 years old with acute lymphoblastic leukemia, due to receive a stem cell transplant. The V and J genes are TRBV29-1 and TRBJ2-7, with D maybe TRBD2 (6 bases). The source was PBMCs, collected before TCRalphabeta/CD19-depleted stem cell transplant. The CDR3, as DNA: TGCAGCGTCGGAAGGCGGGATCCCTACGAGCAGTACTTC. Translating it yields CSVGRRDPYEQYF.